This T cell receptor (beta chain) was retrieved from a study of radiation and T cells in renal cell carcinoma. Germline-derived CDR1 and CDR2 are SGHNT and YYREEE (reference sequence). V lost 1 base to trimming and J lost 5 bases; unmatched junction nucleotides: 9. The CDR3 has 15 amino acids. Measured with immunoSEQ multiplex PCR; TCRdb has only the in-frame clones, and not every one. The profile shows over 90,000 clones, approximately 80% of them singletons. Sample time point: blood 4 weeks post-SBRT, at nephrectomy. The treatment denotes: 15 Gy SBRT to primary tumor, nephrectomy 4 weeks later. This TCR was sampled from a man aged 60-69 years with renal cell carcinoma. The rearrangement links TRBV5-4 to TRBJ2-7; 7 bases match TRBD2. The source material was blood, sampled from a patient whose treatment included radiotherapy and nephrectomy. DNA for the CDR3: TGTGCCAGCAGCTTGAGGGCGGGAGTTCTCCACGAGCAGTACTTC. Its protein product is CASSLRAGVLHEQYF.